Listed below are T cell receptor beta chains from one sample, sequenced in a study of blood T cell repertoires in COVID-19. The repertoire was sequenced with immunoSEQ multiplex PCR; TCRdb's copy has only in-frame clones and lacks some. The table has around 290,000 clones, around nine tenths seen once; the top ten hold under 3%. The material sequenced was PBMCs or T cells enriched from blood (not recorded which). These receptors all stem from a woman aged 18-35 years who had recovered from COVID-19. Both conserved end residues are part of each CDR3. D genes are given only for firm matches. Only some rows state a clone size, as once, few, many or a class for expanded clones.

V	D	J	size	CDR3	DNA
TRBV3-1/TRBV3-2	-	TRBJ1-3	once	CASSQVTGAGNTIYF	TGTGCCAGCAGCCAAGTAACGGGGGCTGGAAACACCATATATTTT
TRBV30	-	TRBJ2-7	-	CAWGGLYEQYF	TGTGCCTGGGGGGGGCTCTACGAGCAGTACTTC
TRBV10-1	-	TRBJ2-2	-	CASSGDTAWNTGELFF	TGCGCCAGCAGTGGGGACACAGCTTGGAACACCGGGGAGCTGTTTTTT
TRBV20-1	-	TRBJ2-5	-	CSGRGRETQYF	TGCAGTGGCCGGGGGAGAGAGACCCAGTACTTC
TRBV3-1/TRBV3-2	TRBD1	TRBJ1-5	few	CASSLGTGNQPQHF	TGTGCCAGCAGCCTCGGGACAGGTAATCAGCCCCAGCATTTT
TRBV4-1	-	TRBJ2-7	-	CASSQGRTAFQYF	TGCGCCAGCAGCCAAGGGCGGACAGCGTTTCAGTACTTC
TRBV9	TRBD2	TRBJ2-5	once	CASSVRAGGETQYF	TGTGCCAGCAGCGTACGAGCGGGAGGGGAGACCCAGTACTTC
TRBV11-3	TRBD1	TRBJ1-1	-	CASSTRTGIRVEAFF	TGTGCCAGCAGCACCCGGACAGGGATACGGGTTGAAGCTTTCTTT
TRBV6-2/TRBV6-3	-	TRBJ2-5	-	CASSYTLASEVWETQYF	TGTGCCAGCAGTTACACACTAGCAAGTGAGGTTTGGGAGACCCAGTACTTC
TRBV5-4	TRBD1	TRBJ1-2	-	CASSLGQGVYGYTF	TGTGCCAGCAGCTTGGGACAGGGAGTCTATGGCTACACCTTC